Each of the 30 T cell receptor beta chains below was sequenced from the same sample in a study of siplizumab effects on memory and regulatory T cells. The assay was immunoSEQ multiplex PCR, and TCRdb's table has in-frame clones only and misses some. Among 85,000 to 130,000 clones listed, about 94% were seen once. The sequencing sample was made of Tregs sorted from blood. These receptors came from a human donor in good health.

The chain employs TRBV6-1 and TRBJ1-2; no reliable D call. This CDR3 is 15 amino acids long. Trimming took off 2 bases at V and 7 bases at J, with 17 bases between the two ends. Germline V gene sequence: CDR1 MNHNS, CDR2 SASEGT. The CDR3 reads CASSEFGSPRGGYTF. The CDR3, as DNA: TGTGCCAGCAGTGAATTCGGATCTCCCCGTGGTGGCTACACCTTC.

The gene calls are TRBV11-3 and TRBJ1-2; 7 bases match TRBD1. CDR3 length: 15 residues. The germline CDR1 and CDR2 sequences are SGHNT and YENEEA. With V trimmed by 5 bases and J by 0 bases, 6 bases remained unmatched. The CDR3 sequence: CASSPRQGPNYGYTF. The CDR3, as DNA: TGTGCCAGCAGCCCCAGACAGGGACCTAACTATGGCTACACCTTC. Supplemented by reference TRBV11-3 and TRBJ1-2, the full variable domain reads EAGVVQSPRYKIIEKKQPVAFWCNPISGHNTLYWYLQNLGQGPELLIRYENEEAVDDSQLPKDRFSAERLKGVDSTLKIQPAELGDSAVYLCASSPRQGPNYGYTFGSGTRLTVV.

This chain uses TRBV15 with TRBJ2-4; D is undetermined. This CDR3 is 16 amino acids long. Trimming cost V 5 bases and J 0 bases, with 14 bases left between them. CDR1 is LNHNV and CDR2 is YYDKDF in the germline V gene (reference sequence). Here the CDR3 DNA reads TGTGCCACCAGCCAACTCAATAGCCTAGCCAAAAACATTCAGTACTTC. Amino acid sequence: CATSQLNSLAKNIQYF.

Written as DNA, the CDR3 is TGTGCCAGCAGCTTAGTTGGGACGGAAGGGGATACGCAGTATTTT. This codes for CASSLVGTEGDTQYF. This chain uses TRBV11-1 with TRBJ2-3, with D perhaps TRBD1 or TRBD2 (5 bases each). Trimming removed 1 base from V and 6 bases from J, with 14 bases in between. CDR3 size: 15 residues. Germline V gene sequence: CDR1 SGHAT, CDR2 FQDESV (reference sequence).

The chain uses TRBV12-2 and TRBJ2-7. TRBV12-2 is termed a pseudogene. This CDR3 is built from 16 residues. CDR3 nucleotide sequence: TGTGCAAGTCGCTTAGGTGGGACCGCCCCTTTGTACGAGCAGTACTTC. This sequence encodes CASRLGGTAPLYEQYF.

The chain recombines TRBV5-1 with TRBJ1-3; D remains unclear. CDR3 size: 15 residues. CDR1 is SGHRS and CDR2 is YFSETQ in the germline V gene. V lost 0 bases and J 0 bases, leaving 7 bases between the germline ends. The CDR3 sequence is CASSLAPISGNTIYF. The CDR3 nucleotides are TGCGCCAGCAGCTTGGCTCCGATCTCTGGAAACACCATATATTTT. Supplemented by reference TRBV5-1 and TRBJ1-3, the full variable domain reads KAGVTQTPRYLIKTRGQQVTLSCSPISGHRSVSWYQQTPGQGLQFLFEYFSETQRNKGNFPGRFSGRQFSNSRSEMNVSTLELGDSALYLCASSLAPISGNTIYFGEGSWLTVV.

The rearrangement uses TRBV19 and TRBJ2-2, with D unclear. Germline V gene lookup returns CDR1 LNHDA and CDR2 SQIVND (reference sequence). Trimming stripped 7 bases from V and 2 bases from J, with 14 bases between. This CDR3 is 15 amino acids long. The CDR3 DNA follows: TGTGCCAGTACCTACTCCGGGCGCAACACCGGGGAGCTGTTTTTT. Protein product: CASTYSGRNTGELFF. The variable domain in full, completed from reference TRBV19 and TRBJ2-2, reads DGGITQSPKYLFRKEGQNVTLSCEQNLNHDAMYWYRQDPGQGLRLIYYSQIVNDFQKGDIAEGYSVSREKKESFPLTVTSAQKNPTAFYLCASTYSGRNTGELFFGEGSRLTVL.

Comments on this clone: Other DNA sequences in this specimen translate into the identical CDR3. This chain joins TRBV18 and TRBJ2-5; the D gene is possibly TRBD2 (5 bases). V lost 2 bases, J lost 5 bases, and 6 bases lay in between. This CDR3 region has 12 residues. Per the germline V gene, CDR1 is KGHSH and CDR2 is LQKENI. The DNA for the CDR3 is TGTGCCAGCTCACCAGGCGGGGAGACCCAGTACTTC. It encodes CASSPGGETQYF.

The chain couples TRBV12-5 to TRBJ2-5; 9 bases line up with TRBD2. Germline V gives CDR1 LGHNT, CDR2 FRNRAP. Trimming removed 9 bases from V and 5 bases from J; junction bases left unmatched: 10. The CDR3 runs 14 residues. CDR3 amino acids: CASSSGNRGETQYF. The CDR3 DNA follows: TGTGCTAGCTCTAGCGGGAATCGTGGGGAGACCCAGTACTTC.

The chain links TRBV6-5 to TRBJ2-7; 7 bases map to TRBD2. Germline V CDR1 and CDR2: MNHEY, SVGAGI. V shed 6 bases and J 5 bases; nucleotides not matched to a gene: 4. The CDR3 covers 12 residues. CDR3 protein: CASRGGFHEQYF. CDR3 nucleotides: TGTGCCAGCAGGGGGGGGTTCCACGAGCAGTACTTC.

The chain links TRBV19 to TRBJ2-6; 11 bases map to TRBD1. Germline V gives CDR1 LNHDA, CDR2 SQIVND (reference sequence). The CDR3 totals 16 residues. Losses at the gene ends were 6 bases for V and 4 bases for J; bases not matched to a gene: 5. The CDR3 nucleotides are TGTGCCAGTAGCTGGACAGGGGGCACAGGGGCCAACGTCCTGACTTTC. The encoded protein is CASSWTGGTGANVLTF. Filled out from reference TRBV19 and TRBJ2-6, the complete variable domain reads DGGITQSPKYLFRKEGQNVTLSCEQNLNHDAMYWYRQDPGQGLRLIYYSQIVNDFQKGDIAEGYSVSREKKESFPLTVTSAQKNPTAFYLCASSWTGGTGANVLTFGAGSRLTVL.

The V call is TRBV23-1, the J call TRBJ1-1; TRBD1 might be the D (5 bases). TRBV23-1 is an open reading frame whose function is uncertain. This CDR3 is built from 15 residues. V shed 4 bases and J shed 4 bases, with 16 bases lying between them. The CDR3 reads CASSLNSQGSTEAFF. Written as DNA, the CDR3 is TGCGCCAGCAGTCTAAATTCTCAGGGTAGCACTGAAGCTTTCTTT.

This chain joins TRBV5-1 and TRBJ2-5; the match to TRBD1 covers 8 bases. CDR1 SGHRS and CDR2 YFSETQ come from the germline V gene. J gave up 1 base and V 3 bases, and 5 bases lay outside the gene matches. The CDR3 runs to 15 residues. The CDR3 loop reads CASSWDRRIQETQYF. The CDR3, as DNA: TGCGCCAGCAGCTGGGACAGGAGGATCCAAGAGACCCAGTACTTC.

The chain uses TRBV4-3 and TRBJ2-3, with TRBD2 matching over 9 bases. Trimming took 0 bases from V and 3 from J; bases not matched to a gene: 7. The germline V gene has CDR1 LGHNA and CDR2 YSLEER. This CDR3 is built from 17 residues. The CDR3 is CASSQDGIAGVTDTQYF. CDR3 DNA sequence: TGCGCCAGCAGCCAAGATGGGATAGCGGGAGTAACAGATACGCAGTATTTT.

The chain links TRBV10-2 to TRBJ1-3; TRBD1 matches at 9 bases. From germline, CDR1 is WSHSY and CDR2 SAAADI. V lost 6 bases to trimming and J lost 0 bases; unmatched junction nucleotides: 3. This CDR3 has 15 amino acids. The CDR3 nucleotides are TGCGCCAGCAGGGGGACAGGGAACTCTGGAAACACCATATATTTT. Translation gives CASRGTGNSGNTIYF.

The CDR3 region has the DNA TGTGCCACCAACCTGGTCCCCGAGCAGTACTTC. This sequence encodes CATNLVPEQYF. The rearrangement joins TRBV6-5 to TRBJ2-7; no clear D. Trimming took off 10 bases at V and 6 bases at J, with 13 bases between the two ends. The CDR3 totals 11 residues. The germline CDR1 and CDR2 sequences are MNHEY and SVGAGI.

This chain connects TRBV7-3 to TRBJ2-1; D is undetermined. CDR3 length: 12 amino acids. V lost 5 bases and J lost 3, with 5 bases in between. Germline V gene data show CDR1 as SGHTA and CDR2 as FQGTGA. CDR3 amino acids: CASSPRYNEQFF. The DNA of the CDR3 is TGTGCCAGCAGCCCCCGCTACAATGAGCAGTTCTTC.

This clone came up once. The chain is built from TRBV2 and TRBJ1-1; TRBD1 aligns across 8 bases. V gave up 3 bases and J gave up 5 bases; unmatched junction bases: 11. Germline V gene lookup returns CDR1 SNHLY and CDR2 FYNNEI. This CDR3 is built from 16 residues. CDR3 in amino acids: CASSDPRTGRGTEAFF. The CDR3, as DNA: TGTGCCAGCAGTGACCCTCGGACAGGGAGAGGTACTGAAGCTTTCTTT.

This chain joins TRBV29-1 and TRBJ2-3; TRBD1 aligns across 11 bases. Trimming at V came to 6 bases and at J to 10 bases, leaving 12 bases not matched to a gene. Germline CDR1 reads SQVTM; CDR2 reads ANQGSEA. This CDR3 has 14 residues. The CDR3 DNA reads as TGCAGCGTCAGTACCGGGACAGGGGGATTTGCGCAGTATTTT. Translation: CSVSTGTGGFAQYF.

V and J are TRBV6-5 and TRBJ2-7, with TRBD1 as a possible D gene (6 bases). The V gene's germline CDR1 is MNHEY and CDR2 SVGAGI. With 6 bases removed from V and 0 bases from J, the gap between germline ends came to 12 bases. This CDR3 region has 14 residues. CDR3 bases: TGTGCCAGCAGCCACAGGGCCTACTCCTACGAGCAGTACTTC. Translating gives CASSHRAYSYEQYF.

The chain carries TRBV9 and TRBJ2-3; TRBD2 matches 7 bases. Trimming at V came to 0 bases and at J to 1 base, leaving 2 bases not matched to a gene. CDR3 length equals 15 residues. Germline V gene data show CDR1 as SGDLS and CDR2 as YYNGEE. The CDR3 DNA sequence: TGTGCCAGCAGCGTAGTGGGACTACGCACAGATACGCAGTATTTT. It encodes CASSVVGLRTDTQYF.

V gene TRBV5-1 combines with J gene TRBJ1-2, with a possible D match to TRBD1 (5 bases). In germline, CDR1 is SGHRS, CDR2 YFSETQ. Trimming pared 1 base from V and 4 bases from J, leaving 17 bases between. There are 16 residues in the CDR3. This chain's CDR3 is CASSLLFQGFGYGYTF. CDR3 nucleotide sequence: TGCGCCAGCAGCTTGCTTTTCCAGGGTTTTGGCTATGGCTACACCTTC.

The chain has TRBV20-1 and TRBJ1-2; possibly TRBD1 for D (5 bases). In germline, CDR1 is DFQATT, CDR2 SNEGSKA (reference sequence). The CDR3 runs 11 residues. CDR3: CRGGIVDGYTF. As DNA, the CDR3 is TGCAGGGGGGGAATTGTCGATGGCTACACCTTC.

The V and J genes are TRBV27 and TRBJ1-2; D possibly corresponds to TRBD1 (6 bases). Trimming left V 4 bases short and J 4 bases short, with 13 bases between. The CDR3 covers 14 residues. Per the germline V gene, CDR1 is MNHEY and CDR2 is SMNVEV (reference sequence). This chain's CDR3 is CASSSTGPGYGYTF. The DNA of the CDR3 is TGTGCCAGCAGTTCAACAGGGCCGGGCTATGGCTACACCTTC.

V is TRBV11-3 and J is TRBJ1-1, with a possible D match to TRBD1 (5 bases). The V and J ends lost 4 bases and 6 bases respectively, with 12 bases between them. The CDR3 loop spans 13 amino acids. Germline V gene data show CDR1 as SGHNT and CDR2 as YENEEA. In DNA form, the CDR3 reads TGTGCCAGCAGCTCCGGGGGTTTGGCTGAAGCTTTCTTT. Encoded protein: CASSSGGLAEAFF.

V usage is TRBV7-3 and J usage is TRBJ2-3, with TRBD2 matching 13 bases. V lost 2 bases, J lost 5 bases, and 4 bases stayed unmatched. There are 16 residues in the CDR3. CDR1 and CDR2 (germline): SGHTA, FQGTGA. CDR3 sequence (DNA): TGTGCCAGCAGCTTACGGACTAGCGGGAGCGGAGATACGCAGTATTTT. Translation: CASSLRTSGSGDTQYF.

The rearrangement links TRBV7-9 to TRBJ1-4; 7 nucleotides align to TRBD1. There are 14 residues in the CDR3. V trimming: 5 bases; J trimming: 5 bases; junction bases outside the gene matches: 5. Germline values: CDR1 SEHNR, CDR2 FQNEAQ (reference sequence). The CDR3 spells CASSPGTANEKLFF. The CDR3 DNA follows: TGTGCCAGCAGCCCAGGGACAGCAAATGAAAAACTGTTTTTT.

This chain uses TRBV4-1 with TRBJ1-1; D call uncertain. Germline V gene sequence: CDR1 MGHRA, CDR2 YSYEKL. The CDR3 sequence is 15 residues long. V lost 5 bases to trimming and J lost 1 base, with 14 bases between them. The CDR3 coding sequence is TGCGCCAGCAGCAAAGCCCCCTTTGGGAACACTGAAGCTTTCTTT. It translates to CASSKAPFGNTEAFF.

The J gene is TRBJ2-5, the V gene TRBV4-2, with 15 bases that match TRBD2. V trimming: 4 bases; J trimming: 2 bases; junction bases outside the gene matches: 2. The germline gives CDR1 LGHNA, CDR2 YNFKEQ. This CDR3 comprises 16 residues. The CDR3 nucleotides are TGTGCCAGCAGCCTGGGACTAGCGGGGGGACAAGAGACCCAGTACTTC. It encodes CASSLGLAGGQETQYF.

The rearrangement uses TRBV4-3 and TRBJ1-2, with D unclear. V lost 0 bases and J lost 0, with 11 bases in between. CDR1 LGHNA and CDR2 YSLEER come from the germline V gene. CDR3 size: 16 residues. The CDR3 here is CASSQEVGRTNYGYTF. DNA for the CDR3: TGCGCCAGCAGCCAAGAAGTCGGACGGACTAACTATGGCTACACCTTC.